This T cell receptor beta chain emerged from a study of T-cell reconstitution after alpha-beta-depleted transplantation in children. Study observations and caveats: T-cell numbers and diversity one year post-transplant derived largely from freshly generated T cells. Several hundred expanded graft clones reportedly supplied alpha-beta T cells about two months after transplant.

Construction of the TCRbeta library involved unique molecular identifiers. One entry per CDR3 protein, called by TCRdb with MiXCR from the PCR reads. The sample shows approximately 630,000 distinct CDR3 sequences, around 13% of them seen only once. This clonotype appeared many times. Its target is not known. One junction end disagrees with the germline gene, perhaps due to a read error. Germline V gene data show CDR1 as KGHDR and CDR2 as SFDVKD. There are 12 residues in the CDR3. This sequence originates from a girl aged 2 to 10 with congenital amegakaryocytic thrombocytopenia, due to receive a stem cell transplant. The sequences come from PBMCs, collected before TCRalphabeta/CD19-depleted stem cell transplant. This chain joins TRBV24-1 and TRBJ2-4, with a possible D match to TRBD2 (6 bases). The CDR3 nucleotides read TGCCCCCTTGGAGAACGGAGGGCCATTCAGTACTTC. It yields the protein CPLGERRAIQYF.